This T cell receptor (beta chain) derives from a study of OX40 agonist ivuxolimab in advanced cancers. In the study overall: Intravenous ivuxolimab was administered to patients every 2 weeks at 0.01 to 10 mg/kg.

A few counts support this clone. Measured with immunoSEQ multiplex PCR; TCRdb has only the in-frame clones, and not every one. The profile shows nearly 50,000 clones, roughly 89% of them singletons. The CDR3 is 13 residues long. The source is an adult with an advanced solid tumor such as melanoma, head and neck, liver or kidney cancer. Sample: CD4+ or CD8+ T cells sorted from blood, taken in a trial of the OX40 agonist ivuxolimab. J is TRBJ1-5 and V is TRBV21-1. TRBV21-1 is a pseudogene. CDR3 sequence (DNA): TGTGCCAGCACGACCGTTAGCAATCAGCCCCAGCATTTT. Protein: CASTTVSNQPQHF.